The source of this T cell receptor (beta chain) is a study of CXCR3-negative and CXCR3-positive naive CD8 T cells. Across the study: Some 150 million TRB reads in total, about 1.5 +/- 0.3 million per library. Study-wide findings and caveats: TRB CDR3 hydrophobicity was greater in CXCR3-positive naive cells than in CXCR3-negative naive cells. Upon cryopreservation, CXCR3 expression partially decreased, and most assays used fresh PBMCs. Naive subsets were similarly diverse, while memory CD8+ repertoires were much less diverse. With respect to TRBV-TRBJ usage, naive CXCR3-negative and CXCR3-positive cells were similar; memory differed.

UMI-labeled 5' RACE TRB cDNA libraries were prepared from the cells. TCRdb re-called the 5' RACE reads and gives one entry per CDR3 protein, without DNA. This sample contains around 150,000 distinct CDR3 sequences. The CDR3 is 15 amino acids. Germline CDR1 reads LNHNV; CDR2 reads YYDKDF (reference sequence). Details on this clonotype: The antigen is undetermined.

This receptor was taken from a human donor in good health. Some clones in this sample may be carry-over from other donors' samples. Specimen: naive CXCR3+ CD8+ T cells from blood. Subset indicated: CD45RO-CCR7+CD27+CD95- naive CD8+ T cells expressing CXCR3 (TNR3+). The chain joins TRBV15 to TRBJ2-5; the TRBD1 assignment by TCRdb is unverifiable without DNA. The CDR3 sequence is CATSRVGGGWETQYF.